One and the same sample provided the 27 T cell receptor beta chains below, sequenced in a study of T cells in tuberculosis. Assay used: immunoSEQ multiplex PCR; TCRdb lists only in-frame clones, some missing. The data hold 20,000 to 25,000 clones, with 90% to 95% observed a single time. Sequencing was done on a sample of PBMCs. These receptors originate from a donor aged 10 to 29 with latent tuberculosis or without tuberculosis infection. Some clones in this sample may be carry-over from other donors' samples.

V is TRBV19 and J is TRBJ1-5, with 7 bases that match TRBD1. The ends lost 7 bases at V and 0 bases at J; junction bases unmatched: 12. The CDR3 runs to 17 residues. Germline V gene data show CDR1 as LNHDA and CDR2 as SQIVND (reference sequence). CDR3 residues: CASIPRDSTYSNQPQHF. Here the CDR3 DNA reads TGTGCCAGTATTCCCCGGGACAGCACTTATAGCAATCAGCCCCAGCATTTT.

V usage is TRBV7-9 and J usage is TRBJ2-5; 16 bases line up with TRBD2. V dropped 3 bases and J dropped 4; count of bases not matched to a gene: 5. The length of the CDR3 is 17 residues. Germline lookup yields CDR1 SEHNR and CDR2 FQNEAQ (reference sequence). CDR3 DNA sequence: TGTGCCAGCAGCTTGGGGACTAGCGGGAGGGGCGGAGAGACCCAGTACTTC. Translated: CASSLGTSGRGGETQYF.

V and J are TRBV19 and TRBJ2-4; 10 nucleotides line up with TRBD1. The CDR3 runs to 13 residues. V trimming: 9 bases; J trimming: 7 bases; junction bases outside the gene matches: 6. Germline CDR1 and CDR2: LNHDA and SQIVND (reference sequence). CDR3 protein: CASEPGQGNIQYF. In DNA, the CDR3 is TGTGCCAGCGAACCGGGACAGGGGAACATTCAGTACTTC. The full variable domain, its missing parts supplied by reference TRBV19 and TRBJ2-4, is DGGITQSPKYLFRKEGQNVTLSCEQNLNHDAMYWYRQDPGQGLRLIYYSQIVNDFQKGDIAEGYSVSREKKESFPLTVTSAQKNPTAFYLCASEPGQGNIQYFGAGTRLSVL.

This sequence joins TRBV5-1 and TRBJ2-1; D is perhaps TRBD1 (5 bases). CDR3 length equals 15 residues. Trimming removed 1 base from V and 0 bases from J, with 8 bases in between. Germline-derived CDR1 and CDR2 are SGHRS and YFSETQ. CDR3 nucleotide sequence: TGCGCCAGCAGCTTGCAGGGTCCCTCCTACAATGAGCAGTTCTTC. It translates to CASSLQGPSYNEQFF. Full variable domain (rest looked up from reference TRBV5-1 and TRBJ2-1): KAGVTQTPRYLIKTRGQQVTLSCSPISGHRSVSWYQQTPGQGLQFLFEYFSETQRNKGNFPGRFSGRQFSNSRSEMNVSTLELGDSALYLCASSLQGPSYNEQFFGPGTRLTVL.

V gene TRBV6-1 combines with J gene TRBJ1-2; D is perhaps TRBD1 (6 bases). Germline V gives CDR1 MNHNS, CDR2 SASEGT. The CDR3 is 14 residues long. With 7 bases removed from V and 8 bases from J, the gap between germline ends came to 20 bases. The CDR3 DNA follows: TGTGCCAGCATCTTAACTACAGGGTATCAAGGCTACACCTTC. Its protein is CASILTTGYQGYTF.

V is TRBV5-1 and J is TRBJ1-1; 7 positions agree with TRBD1. Unmatched junction bases numbered 7, after V lost 7 bases and J lost 1 base. The CDR3 sequence is 14 residues long. Germline values: CDR1 SGHRS, CDR2 YFSETQ. DNA for the CDR3: TGCGCCAGCGCTAGAAGACAGGGGAACACTGAAGCTTTCTTT. Its translation is CASARRQGNTEAFF.

This chain uses TRBV6-6 with TRBJ2-2, with TRBD1 matching 7 bases. The CDR3 spans 16 residues. V lost 9 bases and J lost 6; bases outside the gene matches: 16. Germline assignment: CDR1 MNHNY and CDR2 SVGAGI (reference sequence). The CDR3 sequence: CASKVGGLVDPGELFF. In DNA form, the CDR3 reads TGTGCCAGTAAAGTAGGGGGCCTGGTTGACCCCGGGGAGCTGTTTTTT.

This rearrangement joins TRBV4-2 to TRBJ2-1, with 7 bases lining up with TRBD2. V lost 4 bases to trimming and J lost 8 bases; unmatched junction nucleotides: 8. This CDR3 contains 14 residues. Germline values: CDR1 LGHNA, CDR2 YNFKEQ. Here the CDR3 reads CASSPSPGGYEQFF. Written as DNA, the CDR3 is TGTGCCAGCAGCCCCTCCCCGGGGGGTTATGAGCAGTTCTTC.

The chain combines TRBV7-2 with TRBJ1-4, with a tentative D call TRBD1 (5 bases). V gave up 5 bases and J gave up 0 bases, with 10 bases separating them. This CDR3 spans 15 amino acids. The germline V gene encodes CDR1 SGHTA and CDR2 FQGNSA. The DNA for the CDR3 is TGTGCCAGCAGCCGGGACTATGCAACTAATGAAAAACTGTTTTTT. Translating it yields CASSRDYATNEKLFF.

The DNA for the CDR3 is TGTGCCAGCAGCCGGTCCACAGGGGGCATAAATACGCAGTATTTT. Its translation is CASSRSTGGINTQYF. The chain couples TRBV6-5 to TRBJ2-3; 9 nucleotides match TRBD1. The V gene's germline CDR1 is MNHEY and CDR2 SVGAGI. V shed 6 bases and J 7 bases; nucleotides not matched to a gene: 11. The CDR3 has 15 amino acids.

A word on this clone: At one of its ends the junction is not consistent with the germline gene, which may arise from a read error. V and J are TRBV5-1 and TRBJ2-7; D perhaps matches TRBD1 (6 bases). The CDR3 loop spans 13 amino acids. The germline V gene encodes CDR1 SGHRS and CDR2 YFSETQ. The CDR3 sequence: CASSLDSSDEQYF. The CDR3 coding sequence is TGCGCCAGCAGCCTGGACAGCTCCGACGAGCAGTACTTC.

The V and J genes are TRBV5-1 and TRBJ2-3, with 13 nucleotides matching TRBD2. Losses at the gene ends were 3 bases for V and 2 bases for J; bases not matched to a gene: 3. The CDR3 runs to 16 residues. CDR1 is SGHRS, CDR2 YFSETQ, per germline. In DNA, the CDR3 is TGCGCCAGCAGCTCCGGGACTAGCGGGATCACAGATACGCAGTATTTT. It is translated as CASSSGTSGITDTQYF.

This rearrangement joins TRBV7-3 to TRBJ1-5; TRBD1 agrees at 9 bases. CDR1 SGHTA and CDR2 FQGTGA come from the germline V gene. Trimming cost V 5 bases and J 2 bases; bases outside gene matches: 4. The CDR3 sequence is 15 residues long. As DNA, the CDR3 is TGTGCCAGCAGCCTCACAGGGGGCCGCAATCAGCCCCAGCATTTT. Translating gives CASSLTGGRNQPQHF. The full variable domain, completed using reference TRBV7-3 and TRBJ1-5, is GAGVSQTPSNKVTEKGKYVELRCDPISGHTALYWYRQSLGQGPEFLIYFQGTGAADDSGLPNDRFFAVRPEGSVSTLKIQRTERGDSAVYLCASSLTGGRNQPQHFGDGTRLSIL.

The chain has TRBV5-1 and TRBJ1-1, with 9 positions matching TRBD1. Germline CDR1 is SGHRS and CDR2 is YFSETQ. V shed 1 base and J 0 bases; nucleotides not matched to a gene: 10. CDR3 size: 18 residues. DNA for the CDR3: TGCGCCAGCAGCTTGAAGCCGGGACAGGGTACGATGAACACTGAAGCTTTCTTT. It is translated as CASSLKPGQGTMNTEAFF.

The rearrangement joins TRBV13 to TRBJ1-2; 11 bases are a match to TRBD1. The V and J ends lost 4 bases and 6 bases, in that order; junction bases with no gene match: 13. From germline, CDR1 is PRHDT and CDR2 FYEKMQ (reference sequence). This CDR3 comprises 17 residues. The CDR3 DNA is TGTGCCAGCAGCTCCCGATCTAAGGGGACAGGGGGGGATGGCTACACCTTC. It specifies CASSSRSKGTGGDGYTF.

The chain links TRBV27 to TRBJ2-1; 9 positions match TRBD1. The CDR3 is 16 amino acids. From germline, CDR1 is MNHEY and CDR2 SMNVEV (reference sequence). After removal of 6 bases from V and 3 bases from J, the junction contained 9 bases not matched to a gene. This CDR3 reads CASSPLGGQGYNEQFF. The CDR3 DNA is TGTGCCAGCAGCCCCTTAGGGGGACAGGGCTACAATGAGCAGTTCTTC.

This chain uses TRBV4-1 with TRBJ2-3; 7 nucleotides line up with TRBD2. Per the germline V gene, CDR1 is MGHRA and CDR2 is YSYEKL. The CDR3 covers 15 residues. Trimming removed 1 base from V and 4 bases from J; junction bases left unmatched: 5. CDR3 sequence (DNA): TGCGCCAGCAGCCAAGCCCCGGGAGGCGCAGATACGCAGTATTTT. Its protein product is CASSQAPGGADTQYF.

This rearrangement joins TRBV19 to TRBJ2-7, with a tentative D call TRBD1 (5 bases). Germline V CDR1 and CDR2: LNHDA, SQIVND (reference sequence). Trimming took off 3 bases at V and 3 bases at J, with 12 bases between the two ends. The CDR3 runs to 14 residues. The CDR3 here is CASSIEAGNYEQYF. The DNA of the CDR3 is TGTGCCAGTAGTATTGAGGCAGGGAACTACGAGCAGTACTTC.

The genes are TRBV2 and TRBJ2-7, with D perhaps matching TRBD1 (5 bases). Germline V gene data show CDR1 as SNHLY and CDR2 as FYNNEI. Trimming cost V 8 bases and J 3 bases, with 14 bases left between them. The CDR3 has 13 amino acids. CDR3 DNA: TGTGCCAGCGGAACGGACACTCACTACGAGCAGTACTTC. Protein sequence: CASGTDTHYEQYF. The whole variable domain, filled in from reference TRBV2 and TRBJ2-7, reads EPEVTQTPSHQVTQMGQEVILRCVPISNHLYFYWYRQILGQKVEFLVSFYNNEISEKSEIFDDQFSVERPDGSNFTLKIRSTKLEDSAMYFCASGTDTHYEQYFGPGTRLTVT.

The chain has TRBV25-1 and TRBJ2-2, with TRBD2 as a possible D gene (6 bases). The CDR3 runs to 12 residues. V was shortened by 11 bases and J by 5 bases, with 12 bases between the two germline ends. Per the germline V gene, CDR1 is MGHDK and CDR2 is SYGVNS. In DNA, the CDR3 is TGTGCCGGCGGGGCCGGGACCGGGGAGCTGTTTTTT. It encodes CAGGAGTGELFF.

The rearrangement links TRBV5-1 to TRBJ2-3; D possibly corresponds to TRBD1 (5 bases). V was pared by 7 bases and J by 3 bases, with 15 bases between. CDR3 length: 14 residues. Looked up from germline, CDR1 is SGHRS and CDR2 is YFSETQ. The CDR3 DNA reads as TGCGCCAGCCTAAGGGGCAGCAAAACAGATACGCAGTATTTT. As protein: CASLRGSKTDTQYF.

The CDR3 region is CASSLDRGSTDTQYF. CDR3 sequence (DNA): TGTGCCAGCAGCTTAGACAGGGGCAGCACAGATACGCAGTATTTT. The chain combines TRBV7-8 with TRBJ2-3; TRBD1 matches at 7 bases. This CDR3 has 15 amino acids. V trimming: 1 base; J trimming: 0 bases; junction bases outside the gene matches: 1. From germline, CDR1 is SGHVS and CDR2 FQNEAQ. The full variable domain, completed using reference TRBV7-8 and TRBJ2-3, is GAGVSQSPRYKVAKRGQDVALRCDPISGHVSLFWYQQALGQGPEFLTYFQNEAQLDKSGLPSDRFFAERPEGSVSTLKIQRTQQEDSAVYLCASSLDRGSTDTQYFGPGTRLTVL.

This clone was counted a single time. The chain uses TRBV5-1 and TRBJ1-2, with 7 bases aligning to TRBD1. Germline V gene data show CDR1 as SGHRS and CDR2 as YFSETQ. Trimming at V came to 0 bases and at J to 4 bases, leaving 9 bases not matched to a gene. The CDR3 covers 16 residues. This CDR3 is CASSLARQGVTYGYTF. The CDR3 DNA reads TGCGCCAGCAGCTTGGCCCGACAGGGAGTAACCTATGGCTACACCTTC.

This chain joins TRBV7-9 and TRBJ1-4; 12 nucleotides align to TRBD1. Germline CDR1 and CDR2: SEHNR and FQNEAQ (reference sequence). V dropped 4 bases and J dropped 4; count of bases not matched to a gene: 7. The CDR3 runs to 17 residues. The CDR3 here is CASSSKGQGAVNEKLFF. CDR3 nucleotides: TGTGCCAGCAGCTCCAAGGGACAGGGGGCCGTTAATGAAAAACTGTTTTTT.

The rearrangement uses TRBV9 and TRBJ1-4; D possibly corresponds to TRBD1 (6 bases). CDR3 length: 19 residues. Germline lookup yields CDR1 SGDLS and CDR2 YYNGEE. Deletions cut 4 bases from V and 4 bases from J, with 26 bases between. Written as DNA, the CDR3 is TGTGCCAGCAGCTCAGGGGCAGGGCTCCTACCTAGACTTAATGAAAAACTGTTTTTT. As protein: CASSSGAGLLPRLNEKLFF.

J is TRBJ1-1 and V is TRBV25-1, with D unresolved. This CDR3 spans 15 amino acids. Looked up from germline, CDR1 is MGHDK and CDR2 is SYGVNS. The V end was cut by 8 bases, the J end by 5 bases, with 21 bases between. In DNA form, the CDR3 reads TGTGCCAGCCGATTCGACCTTTTTAGCGGTACTGAAGCTTTCTTT. Its translation is CASRFDLFSGTEAFF.

The chain combines TRBV5-6 with TRBJ2-1, with 11 bases matching TRBD2. Trimming removed 3 bases from V and 7 bases from J; junction bases left unmatched: 9. Germline lookup yields CDR1 SGHDT and CDR2 YYEEEE. CDR3 length: 16 amino acids. The CDR3 sequence: CASSWISGGAGNEQFF. The CDR3 DNA reads TGTGCCAGCAGCTGGATTAGCGGGGGGGCCGGGAATGAGCAGTTCTTC.